The 21 T cell receptor beta chains below were found in one sample sequenced in a study of T cell responses to AZD1222 COVID-19 vaccine. Libraries were prepared by immunoSEQ multiplex PCR; TCRdb keeps only in-frame clonotypes and omits some of them. The sample gives some 70,000 clones, 80% of which show up once; 11% to 15% is in the top ten. The sequenced sample was peripheral blood, obtained 28 days after the second AZD1222 dose. These TCRs come from an adult who received the AZD1222 COVID-19 vaccine.

V and J are TRBV29-1 and TRBJ1-2; D gene unclear. The CDR3 extends over 11 amino acids. Germline values: CDR1 SQVTM, CDR2 ANQGSEA. V lost 3 bases to trimming and J lost 0 bases, with 2 bases between them. CDR3 bases: TGCAGCGTTGACCCTAACTATGGCTACACCTTC. Its translation is CSVDPNYGYTF.

This sequence joins TRBV5-4 and TRBJ2-7, with D possibly TRBD2 on 6 matching bases. V lost 9 bases to trimming and J lost 8 bases, with 24 bases between them. This CDR3 contains 14 residues. The germline gives CDR1 SGHNT, CDR2 YYREEE (reference sequence). CDR3 loop: CAMTNRDSTFKQYF. The CDR3 region has the DNA TGTGCCATGACTAACCGGGACTCTACGTTTAAGCAGTACTTC.

V usage is TRBV7-8 and J usage is TRBJ1-5; D unclear. The CDR3 totals 17 residues. V lost 0 bases and J 0 bases, leaving 12 bases between the germline ends. Germline CDR1 reads SGHVS; CDR2 reads FQNEAQ. As DNA, the CDR3 is TGTGCCAGCAGCTTAGCCCCGGCAGGTTATAGCAATCAGCCCCAGCATTTT. Translated: CASSLAPAGYSNQPQHF.

The chain is built from TRBV7-2 and TRBJ2-4; D call uncertain. Germline V CDR1 and CDR2: SGHTA, FQGNSA. V was trimmed by 3 bases and J by 9 bases, leaving 6 bases between them. This CDR3 has 11 residues. CDR3 nucleotide sequence: TGTGCCAGCAGCTTTGATGGCATTCAGTACTTC. Amino acid sequence: CASSFDGIQYF.

The rearrangement joins TRBV2 to TRBJ1-6, with D hard to call. Germline lookup yields CDR1 SNHLY and CDR2 FYNNEI. CDR3 size: 13 residues. V was clipped by 7 bases and J by 9 bases, with 13 bases between them. CDR3 sequence (DNA): TGTGCCAGCACTGACCTTACGAGTTCACCCCTCCACTTT. The encoded protein is CASTDLTSSPLHF.

The CDR3 is CSVEATDRGGTF. In nucleotides, the CDR3 is TGCAGCGTTGAAGCCACGGACAGGGGCGGGACCTTC. V gene TRBV29-1 combines with J gene TRBJ1-2; 9 nucleotides match TRBD1. There are 12 residues in the CDR3. Losses at the gene ends were 1 base for V and 14 bases for J; bases not matched to a gene: 8. Germline CDR1 SQVTM, CDR2 ANQGSEA.

The chain links TRBV2 to TRBJ1-2, with a weak D call TRBD1 (6 bases). The germline CDR1 and CDR2 sequences are SNHLY and FYNNEI. V lost 2 bases and J lost 8, with 21 bases in between. This CDR3 is 16 amino acids long. The CDR3: CASSEFRSGAGTGYTF. The DNA for the CDR3 is TGTGCCAGCAGTGAATTTAGATCGGGGGCTGGGACGGGCTACACCTTC.

This chain joins TRBV9 and TRBJ2-1, with D possibly being TRBD2 (5 bases). The germline V gene has CDR1 SGDLS and CDR2 YYNGEE. The CDR3 has 13 residues. Trimming took 7 bases from V and 4 from J, leaving 12 bases between them. As DNA, the CDR3 is TGTGCCAGCGGTCTACGGGAATACAATGAGCAGTTCTTC. Protein: CASGLREYNEQFF.

As to this clone: Sequence at one end of the junction differs from germline and may be a read error. CDR3 loop: CASSLNGQPQHF. The CDR3 DNA sequence: TGTGCTAGCAGCTTGAACGGTCAGCCCCAGCATTTT. The chain couples TRBV7-7 to TRBJ1-5, with D hard to call. Germline CDR1 reads SSHAT; CDR2 reads FNYEAQ (reference sequence). The CDR3 is 12 amino acids. The complete variable domain, with remaining parts taken from reference TRBV7-7 and TRBJ1-5, reads GAGVSQSPRYKVTKRGQDVTLRCDPISSHATLYWYQQALGQGPEFLTYFNYEAQPDKSGLPSDRFSAERPEGSISTLTIQRTEQRDSAMYRCASSLNGQPQHFGDGTRLSIL.

The chain recombines TRBV6-4 with TRBJ2-1; 7 nucleotides align to TRBD2. CDR3 size: 14 residues. The J segment lost 7 bases and the V segment lost 4 bases, leaving 7 bases of the junction unmatched. Germline values: CDR1 MRHNA, CDR2 SNTAGT. The DNA of the CDR3 is TGTGCCAGCAGTGTCGGGACTAAGAGGAATGAGCAGTTCTTC. Protein sequence: CASSVGTKRNEQFF.

The chain combines TRBV5-4 with TRBJ2-7; tentatively, D is TRBD1 or TRBD2 (6 bases each). The CDR3 consists of 14 residues. The V end was cut by 0 bases, the J end by 6 bases, with 13 bases between. Germline CDR1 reads SGHNT; CDR2 reads YYREEE (reference sequence). The CDR3 sequence is CASSLGGASFEQYF. DNA for the CDR3: TGTGCCAGCAGCTTGGGGGGGGCCTCATTCGAGCAGTACTTC.

The chain employs TRBV12-3 or TRBV12-4 and TRBJ2-3, with D uncertain. V lost 6 bases and J 2 bases, leaving 3 bases between the germline ends. The CDR3 has 11 amino acids. The CDR3 loop reads CASRVTDTQYF. The CDR3 DNA reads as TGTGCCAGCAGGGTCACAGATACGCAGTATTTT.

The CDR3 loop reads CASSYSPYTGANTGELFF. DNA for the CDR3: TGTGCCAGCAGTTACTCACCCTACACGGGAGCGAACACCGGGGAGCTGTTTTTT. This chain links TRBV6-2 or TRBV6-3 with TRBJ2-2; D might be TRBD2 (6 bases). Germline V gives CDR1 MNHEY, CDR2 SVGEGT. The CDR3 length is 18 residues. V was shortened by 0 bases and J by 0 bases, with 14 bases between the two germline ends.

This clone was observed a handful of times. The chain uses TRBV28 and TRBJ2-5, with D possibly matching TRBD2 (5 bases). The CDR3 loop spans 13 amino acids. The V gene's germline CDR1 is MDHEN and CDR2 SYDVKM. The ends were cut back, 7 bases at V and 1 base at J, with 10 bases in the middle. CDR3 region: CASIGNFQETQYF. The CDR3 nucleotides are TGTGCCAGCATCGGGAACTTCCAAGAGACCCAGTACTTC. Using reference TRBV28 and TRBJ2-5 for the parts outside the CDR3, the full variable domain is DVKVTQSSRYLVKRTGEKVFLECVQDMDHENMFWYRQDPGLGLRLIYFSYDVKMKEKGDIPEGYSVSREKKERFSLILESASTNQTSMYLCASIGNFQETQYFGPGTRLLVL.

The V and J genes are TRBV10-3 and TRBJ2-5; a possible D gene is TRBD1 (6 bases). V lost 7 bases and J 9 bases, leaving 15 bases between the germline ends. The germline V gene has CDR1 ENHRY and CDR2 SYGVKD. The CDR3 spans 12 residues. The CDR3 region has the DNA TGTGCCATCAAAGGGGACACGGAGGCCCAGTACTTC. This encodes CAIKGDTEAQYF.

The rearrangement uses TRBV6-5 and TRBJ1-5, with a weak D call TRBD1 (6 bases). Trimming left V 4 bases short and J 6 bases short, with 10 bases between. Looked up from germline, CDR1 is MNHEY and CDR2 is SVGAGI. This CDR3 has 13 residues. As DNA, the CDR3 is TGTGCCAGCAGTTTGCAACAGGGTCAGCCCCAGCATTTT. This sequence encodes CASSLQQGQPQHF.

The chain recombines TRBV2 with TRBJ1-6; possible D gene TRBD1, 6 bases. Germline V gives CDR1 SNHLY, CDR2 FYNNEI. With 6 bases removed from V and 3 bases from J, the gap between germline ends came to 12 bases. This CDR3 is 15 amino acids long. The CDR3 loop is CASRVGGNYNSPLHF. The CDR3 nucleotides are TGTGCCAGCAGGGTGGGGGGCAACTATAATTCACCCCTCCACTTT.

The V gene is TRBV18, the J gene TRBJ1-3, with 8 positions matching TRBD1. There are 14 residues in the CDR3. Germline V gene data show CDR1 as KGHSH and CDR2 as LQKENI. V lost 6 bases, J lost 2 bases, and 3 bases stayed unmatched. The CDR3: CASSQDRAGNTIYF. The CDR3 bases are TGTGCCAGCTCTCAGGACAGGGCTGGAAACACCATATATTTT.

The V and J genes are TRBV11-1 and TRBJ2-6; D unclear. Looked up from germline, CDR1 is SGHAT and CDR2 is FQDESV (reference sequence). The V end was cut by 1 base, the J end by 0 bases, with 7 bases between. The CDR3 covers 16 residues. CDR3 loop: CASSLVEISGANVLTF. CDR3 in DNA: TGTGCCAGCAGCTTAGTGGAGATCTCTGGGGCCAACGTCCTGACTTTC. Together with reference TRBV11-1 and TRBJ2-6, the CDR3 gives the full variable domain: EAEVAQSPRYKITEKSQAVAFWCDPISGHATLYWYRQILGQGPELLVQFQDESVVDDSQLPKDRFSAERLKGVDSTLKIQPAELGDSAMYLCASSLVEISGANVLTFGAGSRLTVL.

This chain links TRBV5-8 with TRBJ2-3; 12 bases agree with TRBD2. V lost 4 bases to trimming and J lost 2 bases; unmatched junction nucleotides: 5. CDR3 size: 16 residues. CDR1 and CDR2 from the germline V gene are SGHTS and YDEGEE. The DNA for the CDR3 is TGTGCCAGCAGCCCAAGACTAGCGGGGGCCACAGATACGCAGTATTTT. Translating it yields CASSPRLAGATDTQYF.

The chain carries TRBV3-1 (or the pseudogene TRBV3-2) and TRBJ1-2, with D uncertain. CDR1 LGHDT and CDR2 YNNKEL come from the germline V gene (reference sequence). The CDR3 sequence is 13 residues long. V lost 4 bases, J lost 2 bases, and 8 bases lay in between. The CDR3 spells CASSLRWNYGYTF. In nucleotides, the CDR3 is TGTGCCAGCAGCCTTCGGTGGAACTATGGCTACACCTTC.